This TCR beta chain was captured by sequencing in a study of blood T cells in healthy people across ages. Study in general: Template switching picked up about one barcoded beta molecule for each two T cells.

Study results and caveats: TCR beta diversity was tightly associated with the proportion of naive T cells.

This clonotype came up many times. Its target is not known. With 5 bases clipped from V and 2 bases from J, the junction kept 5 bases outside the gene matches. There are 17 residues in the CDR3. Germline CDR1 is SGHTA and CDR2 is FQGNSA. The use of a sample-barcoded 5' primer and a J-beta primer mix characterized a second PCR of about 7 to 12 cycles. In TCRdb, the 5' RACE reads were re-called with MiXCR into one record per CDR3 protein. The sample records about 930,000 distinct CDR3 sequences, around 29% being singletons. These data were likewise used in another study, on T cells of mothers and their children. Per that study: No T cell clones of persistent microchimeric origin were detected.

This TCR came from a woman in her thirties or forties in good health. The chain employs TRBV7-2 and TRBJ2-5; 16 nucleotides align to TRBD2. The sequenced sample consisted of blood. CDR3 in DNA: TGTGCCAGCAGCCCGCCGGGACTAGCGGGGGGGCAAGAGACCCAGTACTTC. It is translated as CASSPPGLAGGQETQYF.